One sample yielded the 24 T cell receptor beta chains listed below, sequenced in a study of blood T cell repertoires in COVID-19. The method was immunoSEQ multiplex PCR; TCRdb's version includes in-frame clones alone and lacks a portion of them. This sample yields more than 12,000 clones, of which 87% are seen a single time; roughly 34% belongs to the top ten. What was sequenced was peripheral blood. The receptors shown here come from a human donor in a cohort sampled during active COVID-19.

The chain has TRBV6-1 and TRBJ2-3, with D perhaps matching TRBD1 (5 bases). Germline CDR1 and CDR2: MNHNS and SASEGT. The CDR3 loop spans 17 amino acids. With 2 bases removed from V and 0 bases from J, the gap between germline ends came to 15 bases. CDR3: CASSEWGGRGSTDTQYF. CDR3 coding DNA: TGTGCCAGCAGTGAATGGGGCGGAAGGGGTAGCACAGATACGCAGTATTTT.

The V gene is TRBV28, the J gene TRBJ1-2; D unclear. Germline V gene lookup returns CDR1 MDHEN and CDR2 SYDVKM. The CDR3 is 13 amino acids. Trimming took 2 bases from V and 4 from J, leaving 8 bases between them. The CDR3 loop reads CASSLNQAYGYTF. The CDR3 nucleotides are TGTGCCAGCAGTTTAAACCAGGCCTATGGCTACACCTTC.

The chain links TRBV20-1 to TRBJ1-4; D is ambiguous. Germline V lookup: CDR1 DFQATT, CDR2 SNEGSKA (reference sequence). With 3 bases removed from V and 10 bases from J, the gap between germline ends came to 6 bases. This CDR3 region has 10 residues. CDR3 sequence: CSARRGKLFF. As DNA, the CDR3 is TGCAGTGCTAGGAGAGGAAAACTGTTTTTT.

V gene TRBV7-2 combines with J gene TRBJ2-1; a weak D match, TRBD1 (6 bases). The CDR3 runs to 14 residues. Germline assignment: CDR1 SGHTA and CDR2 FQGNSA. V was shortened by 3 bases and J by 7 bases, with 13 bases between the two germline ends. The CDR3 loop reads CASSFGGLLNEQFF. The CDR3 region has the DNA TGTGCCAGCAGCTTTGGGGGCCTCCTTAATGAGCAGTTCTTC.

This chain links TRBV2 with TRBJ2-3, with TRBD1 identical over 8 bases. Germline-derived CDR1 and CDR2 are SNHLY and FYNNEI. The CDR3 is 15 residues long. Losses at the gene ends were 6 bases for V and 2 bases for J; bases not matched to a gene: 7. The chain's CDR3 is CASSGQGRNTDTQYF. For the CDR3, the DNA is TGTGCCAGCAGCGGACAGGGTCGGAACACAGATACGCAGTATTTT.

The gene calls are TRBV10-3 and TRBJ2-1, with D tentatively TRBD2 (5 bases). The CDR3 loop spans 12 amino acids. Germline V CDR1 and CDR2: ENHRY, SYGVKD. Trimming removed 7 bases at V and 7 bases at J, with 11 bases between. For the CDR3, the DNA is TGTGCCATCAAGAGCGGTTCAAATGAGCAGTTCTTC. Protein: CAIKSGSNEQFF.

The V call is TRBV6-5, the J call TRBJ2-5, with D perhaps TRBD1 (5 bases). The CDR3 has 14 residues. Germline loops: CDR1 MNHEY, CDR2 SVGAGI. Trimming shortened V by 6 bases and J by 2 bases, and 13 bases separated the two germline ends. The CDR3 nucleotides read TGTGCCAGCAGCTACCCAGGGTCTCAAGAGACCCAGTACTTC. It codes for CASSYPGSQETQYF.

This clone was seen more than once but under ten times. This chain links TRBV5-6 with TRBJ1-1, with D unclear. CDR3 length: 13 residues. Germline V gene sequence: CDR1 SGHDT, CDR2 YYEEEE. Trimming removed 4 bases from V and 5 bases from J, with 12 bases in between. The CDR3 DNA reads as TGTGCCAGCAGCACAAACATCGGGACTGAAGCTTTCTTT. It encodes CASSTNIGTEAFF.

The chain has TRBV7-3 and TRBJ1-2, with D perhaps TRBD1 (6 bases). The CDR3 is made up of 14 amino acids. Trimming took 5 bases from V and 4 from J, leaving 14 bases between them. Germline loops: CDR1 SGHTA, CDR2 FQGTGA. The CDR3, as DNA: TGTGCCAGCAGCCCAATGGACAGCCCCTATGGCTACACCTTC. This sequence encodes CASSPMDSPYGYTF.

V gene TRBV27 combines with J gene TRBJ1-2; a weak D match, TRBD1 (6 bases). CDR3 size: 13 residues. CDR1 is MNHEY, CDR2 SMNVEV, per germline (reference sequence). The V end was cut by 4 bases, the J end by 8 bases, with 14 bases between. Written as DNA, the CDR3 is TGTGCCAGCAGTTGCAGGGGTTGTGAGGGCTACACCTTC. Residues: CASSCRGCEGYTF.

This chain connects TRBV5-1 to TRBJ2-1, with TRBD1 matching 8 bases. Unmatched junction bases numbered 1, after V lost 2 bases and J lost 0 bases. This CDR3 spans 15 amino acids. Germline V CDR1 and CDR2: SGHRS, YFSETQ. In nucleotides, the CDR3 is TGCGCCAGCAGCTTAACAGGGGGCTCCTACAATGAGCAGTTCTTC. Translating it yields CASSLTGGSYNEQFF.

The chain joins TRBV7-2 to TRBJ2-1, with TRBD2 as a possible D gene (5 bases). Per the germline V gene, CDR1 is SGHTA and CDR2 is FQGNSA. The CDR3 is made up of 16 amino acids. V lost 2 bases, J lost 5 bases, and 16 bases lay in between. In DNA, the CDR3 is TGTGCCAGCAGCTTATCAGGTGGGAGAGGCAACAATGAGCAGTTCTTC. It encodes CASSLSGGRGNNEQFF.

The rearrangement joins TRBV11-1 to TRBJ1-4; the D gene is possibly TRBD1 (6 bases). Trimming shortened V by 3 bases and J by 5 bases, and 16 bases separated the two germline ends. CDR1 and CDR2 from the germline V gene are SGHAT and FQDESV (reference sequence). The CDR3 runs to 16 residues. The CDR3 region has the DNA TGTGCCAGCAGCTTTCCCCCGGGACAAGGAAATGAAAAACTGTTTTTT. Its protein product is CASSFPPGQGNEKLFF.

In its sample, this clone was seen once. V and J are TRBV13 and TRBJ2-1; 8 bases are shared with TRBD1. Trimming took 5 bases from V and 5 from J; bases not matched to a gene: 5. The CDR3 is 14 residues long. Germline V gene lookup returns CDR1 PRHDT and CDR2 FYEKMQ (reference sequence). CDR3 loop: CASSRGQGNNEQFF. The DNA of the CDR3 is TGTGCCAGCAGCCGCGGACAGGGAAACAATGAGCAGTTCTTC.

This clone was recorded once. The rearrangement joins TRBV27 to TRBJ2-1; possibly TRBD2 for D (7 bases). The germline V and J ends were trimmed by 5 bases and 0 bases, with 11 bases remaining between them. CDR1 is MNHEY and CDR2 is SMNVEV in the germline V gene (reference sequence). The CDR3 extends over 15 amino acids. CDR3 in amino acids: CASSRGGPSYNEQFF. In DNA, the CDR3 is TGTGCCAGCAGTCGCGGGGGCCCCTCCTACAATGAGCAGTTCTTC.

The rearrangement links TRBV5-1 to TRBJ1-2, with D possibly TRBD1 on 5 matching bases. Germline V gene lookup returns CDR1 SGHRS and CDR2 YFSETQ. The CDR3 is 14 residues long. The V gene lost 1 base and the J gene lost 8 bases, with 15 bases spanning the gap. The CDR3 loop is CASSLWGESKGYTF. CDR3 nucleotides: TGCGCCAGCAGCTTGTGGGGGGAGAGTAAGGGCTACACCTTC.

V usage is TRBV9 and J usage is TRBJ2-1; a possible D gene is TRBD1 (6 bases). In germline, CDR1 is SGDLS, CDR2 YYNGEE. The CDR3 runs to 14 residues. V dropped 2 bases and J dropped 3 bases, with 9 bases sitting between them. Here the CDR3 DNA reads TGTGCCAGCAGCGTCGAGACAGGCTACAATGAGCAGTTCTTC. Translation: CASSVETGYNEQFF.

This clone was seen only a few times. V and J are TRBV19 and TRBJ1-1; TRBD1 agrees at 7 bases. This CDR3 region has 14 residues. The germline CDR1 and CDR2 sequences are LNHDA and SQIVND (reference sequence). The V segment lost 5 bases and the J segment 4 bases; nucleotides outside the gene matches: 7. The CDR3 bases are TGTGCCAGTAGTCGTCAGGGGGTCAGCACTGAAGCTTTCTTT. It specifies CASSRQGVSTEAFF.

This sequence joins TRBV5-1 and TRBJ1-4, with 8 bases aligning to TRBD1. The germline V gene encodes CDR1 SGHRS and CDR2 YFSETQ. CDR3 length: 15 amino acids. The ends lost 4 bases at V and 7 bases at J; junction bases unmatched: 9. CDR3 region: CASSPGDRGVEKLFF. The CDR3 DNA sequence: TGCGCCAGCAGCCCGGGAGACAGGGGTGTTGAAAAACTGTTTTTT.

Worth noting for this clone: One junction end does not reproduce the germline sequence, and a read error may be involved. V usage is TRBV5-6 and J usage is TRBJ2-3, with TRBD1 matching over 8 bases. The CDR3 is 15 residues long. The germline CDR1 and CDR2 sequences are SGHDT and YYEEEE. This chain's CDR3 is CSSSPGGYGTDTQYF. The CDR3 DNA follows: TGTTCCAGCAGCCCAGGGGGCTACGGCACAGATACGCAGTATTTT. Variable domain in full (rest from reference TRBV5-6 and TRBJ2-3): DAGVTQSPTHLIKTRGQQVTLRCSPKSGHDTVSWYQQALGQGPQFIFQYYEEEERQRGNFPDRFSGHQFPNYSSELNVNALLLGDSALYLCSSSPGGYGTDTQYFGPGTRLTVL.

This clone has a single count. The chain combines TRBV14 with TRBJ1-6; TRBD1 agrees at 7 bases. Per germline, CDR1 SGHDN and CDR2 FVKESK. The CDR3 loop spans 13 amino acids. Trimming cost V 6 bases and J 6 bases; bases outside gene matches: 2. The CDR3 region has the DNA TGTGCCAGCAGTTGGGACAGTAATTCACCCCTCCACTTT. Translated, it gives CASSWDSNSPLHF.

The rearrangement uses TRBV6-4 and TRBJ2-1; TRBD2 aligns across 9 bases. This CDR3 region has 17 residues. The germline CDR1 and CDR2 sequences are MRHNA and SNTAGT. The J segment lost 5 bases and the V segment lost 6 bases, leaving 14 bases of the junction unmatched. CDR3: CASRPEPGLALNNEQFF. In nucleotides, the CDR3 is TGTGCCAGCAGACCAGAACCCGGACTAGCGCTTAACAATGAGCAGTTCTTC.

V is TRBV9 and J is TRBJ2-1, with TRBD2 identical over 10 bases. The CDR3 contains 15 residues. V shed 0 bases and J 7 bases; nucleotides not matched to a gene: 4. CDR1 and CDR2 (germline): SGDLS, YYNGEE. The CDR3 nucleotides read TGTGCCAGCAGCGTAGTGGGACTAGCGCTTAATGAGCAGTTCTTC. Its protein product is CASSVVGLALNEQFF.

In its sample, this clone was seen once. The chain joins TRBV28 to TRBJ1-2; TRBD1 might be the D (6 bases). The CDR3 spans 14 residues. The germline gives CDR1 MDHEN, CDR2 SYDVKM. V lost 2 bases, J lost 8 bases, and 15 bases lay in between. The chain's CDR3 is CASSLSGGAGGYTF. The CDR3 DNA reads TGTGCCAGCAGTTTAAGCGGGGGCGCGGGGGGCTACACCTTC.